This entry is about one TCR beta chain. The entry originates in a study of blood T cell repertoires in COVID-19. Study in general: Acute and convalescent COVID-19 specimens originated in the United States, Italy and Spain. The cDNA or gDNA used as material had been derived from T cells, B-cell-depleted T cells, or PBMCs.

Original processing methods: Estimated nucleated cell counts came from reference gene primer amplification. Profiled with immunoSEQ multiplex PCR; TCRdb holds only in-frame clones, not every one. The V and J calls and clone size are taken from that table; D and trimming were inferred from the DNA. The data contain around 130,000 clones, over 65% of them singletons. Germline CDR1 SGDLS, CDR2 YYNGEE. The CDR3 spans 16 residues. The V gene lost 0 bases and the J gene lost 0 bases, with 11 bases spanning the gap. The V and J genes are TRBV9 and TRBJ2-3; D remains ambiguous. The source of this sequence is a woman aged 65 to 85 with acute or convalescent COVID-19. The material sequenced was peripheral blood. CDR3 amino acids: CASSVALAASTDTQYF. The DNA of the CDR3 is TGTGCCAGCAGCGTAGCTCTGGCGGCTAGCACAGATACGCAGTATTTT.